The clone carrying this T cell receptor beta chain was detected a few times. Its target is not known. These data originate in a study of beta chain features in type 1 diabetes. General study points: TCRB CDR3s were moderately but significantly shorter in Type 1 diabetes patients in all four CD4+ subsets.

All of the isolated RNA was reverse transcribed, so expressed TCRB transcripts were sequenced. Some clones are missing from TCRdb's copy, which holds only in-frame ones; the method was immunoSEQ multiplex PCR. The sample yields 120,000 or so clones, around 16% seen once. The CDR3 totals 15 residues. V gave up 1 base and J gave up 5 bases; unmatched junction bases: 6. The germline CDR1 and CDR2 sequences are SGHTA and FQGNSA. The sequencing input was central memory CD4+ T cells from blood. The V call is TRBV7-2, the J call TRBJ2-5; 8 nucleotides match TRBD1. This receptor was identified in a man aged 18 to 29 with type 1 diabetes. CDR3 amino acids: CASSLGTGFSETQYF. CDR3 nucleotides: TGTGCCAGCAGCTTAGGGACAGGGTTTAGCGAGACCCAGTACTTC.